This T cell receptor beta chain comes out of a study of blood T cell repertoires in COVID-19. Across the whole study: Acute and convalescent COVID-19 samples came from the United States, Italy and Spain. From T cells, B-cell-depleted T cells, or PBMCs came the material, which was cDNA or gDNA.

CDR1 SQVTM and CDR2 ANQGSEA come from the germline V gene. The CDR3 runs 13 residues. Trimming stripped 0 bases from V and 1 base from J, with 6 bases between. Original handling: Reference gene primer amplification gave estimated nucleated cell counts. Sequencing used immunoSEQ multiplex PCR; TCRdb keeps in-frame clones, though not all of them. That table is the source of V, J and clone size, and D and trimming were worked out from the DNA. The sample holds 140,000 to 150,000 clones, more than 75% seen once. The sequence was obtained from a man aged 55 to 69 with acute or convalescent COVID-19. The chain couples TRBV29-1 to TRBJ1-1, with D possibly being TRBD1 (5 bases). The specimen was peripheral blood. CDR3 sequence (DNA): TGCAGCGTTGAAGATCAGGGGAACACTGAAGCTTTCTTT. Its protein is CSVEDQGNTEAFF.